Here is one T cell receptor (beta chain) with its context. Mismatch with germline at one junction end may stem from a read error. The data originate from a study of blood T cell repertoires in COVID-19. Study-level information: COVID-19 samples collected from the United States, Italy and Spain covered acute and convalescent phases. PBMCs, B-cell-depleted T cells, or T cells were the source of the cDNA or gDNA that made up the material.

CDR1 and CDR2 from the germline V gene are LNHDA and SQIVND (reference sequence). The CDR3 loop spans 15 amino acids. In the authors' methods: Amplification with reference gene primers provided the estimates of nucleated cell counts. Some clones are missing from TCRdb's copy, which holds only in-frame ones; the method was immunoSEQ multiplex PCR. D and trimming come from the DNA, and the V and J calls and clone size come from that table. This table holds some 210,000 clones, about 90% found once. The clonotype originates from a man aged 25-45 years with acute or convalescent COVID-19. The J gene is TRBJ2-5, the V gene TRBV19; 8 nucleotides line up with TRBD1. Sequencing input: peripheral blood. CDR3 sequence reads: CAGSTRTGNQETQYF. Written as DNA, the CDR3 is TGTGCCGGTAGTACACGGACAGGGAACCAAGAGACCCAGTACTTC.